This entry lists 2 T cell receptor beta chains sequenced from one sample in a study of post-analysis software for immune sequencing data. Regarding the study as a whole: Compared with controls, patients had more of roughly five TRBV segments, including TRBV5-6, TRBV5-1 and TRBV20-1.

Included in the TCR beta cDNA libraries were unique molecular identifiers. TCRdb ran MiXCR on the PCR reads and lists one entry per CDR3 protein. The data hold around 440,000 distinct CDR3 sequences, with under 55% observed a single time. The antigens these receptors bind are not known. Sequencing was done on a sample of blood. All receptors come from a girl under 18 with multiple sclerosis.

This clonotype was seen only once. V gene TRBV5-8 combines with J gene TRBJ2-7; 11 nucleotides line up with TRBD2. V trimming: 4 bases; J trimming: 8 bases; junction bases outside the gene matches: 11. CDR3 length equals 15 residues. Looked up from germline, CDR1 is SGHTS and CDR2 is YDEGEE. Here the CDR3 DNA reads TGTGCCAGCAGCCAGTCCGGGACTAGCGGACTTCAGCAGTACTTC. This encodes CASSQSGTSGLQQYF.

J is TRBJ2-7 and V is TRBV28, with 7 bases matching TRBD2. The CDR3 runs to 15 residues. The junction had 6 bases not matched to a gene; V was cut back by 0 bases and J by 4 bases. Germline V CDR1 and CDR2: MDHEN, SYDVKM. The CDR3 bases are TGTGCCAGCAGTTTATGGGCTAGCGGCAATTACGAGCAGTACTTC. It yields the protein CASSLWASGNYEQYF.